This TCR beta chain is drawn from a study of blood T cell repertoires in COVID-19. Overall study context: COVID-19 samples, acute and convalescent, were from the United States, Italy and Spain. The analysed material was cDNA or gDNA that came from T cells, B-cell-depleted T cells, or PBMCs.

The V gene's germline CDR1 is MNHEY and CDR2 SMNVEV (reference sequence). The CDR3 contains 15 residues. V gave up 5 bases and J gave up 2 bases; unmatched junction bases: 5. As originally analysed: By means of reference gene primer amplification, nucleated cell counts were estimated. TCRdb keeps only in-frame clones here, not all; method: immunoSEQ multiplex PCR. D and trimming were read from the DNA, whereas the V and J calls and clone size are those reported in that table. The sample has more than 150,000 clones, around 87% seen once. This clone was recorded once. The clonotype originates from a man aged 35-49 years with active or convalescent COVID-19. This chain connects TRBV27 to TRBJ1-5; 8 bases line up with TRBD1. Sequenced input: peripheral blood. In DNA form, the CDR3 reads TGTGCCAGCAGTAGAGGGACAGGTCGCAATCAGCCCCAGCATTTT. Translation gives CASSRGTGRNQPQHF.